This T cell receptor beta chain was sequenced during a study of blood T cell repertoires in COVID-19. Study context: In each case, the material was cDNA or gDNA derived from T cells, B-cell-depleted T cells, or PBMCs.

V lost 2 bases to trimming and J lost 4 bases, with 17 bases between them. In germline, CDR1 is SNHLY, CDR2 FYNNEI. This CDR3 contains 17 residues. Using immunoSEQ multiplex PCR, the repertoire was profiled, and TCRdb retains in-frame clones only, with some absent. The data contain more than 300,000 clones, approximately 90% of them singletons. Material: PBMCs or T cells enriched from blood (not recorded which). The sequence was collected from a man under 40 who had recovered from COVID-19. The chain employs TRBV2 and TRBJ2-2, with D maybe TRBD2 (5 bases). The CDR3: CASSEKDGVGGTGELFF. As DNA, the CDR3 is TGTGCCAGCAGTGAAAAAGACGGGGTGGGTGGCACCGGGGAGCTGTTTTTT.